These 27 T cell receptor beta chains came from one sample sequenced in a study of cytomegalovirus exposure and HLA in healthy donors. Primers: 60 Vbeta forward and 13 Jbeta reverse. Assay: immunoSEQ multiplex PCR; the TCRdb copy retains only in-frame clones and omits some. The sample shows 100,000 to 150,000 clones, around 72% of them seen only once. Material: PBMCs. Source of these receptors: a human donor in good health.

This clone was picked up a small number of times. The chain has TRBV7-2 and TRBJ1-2, with D maybe TRBD1 (5 bases). V lost 7 bases, J lost 9 bases, and 15 bases lay in between. From germline, CDR1 is SGHTA and CDR2 FQGNSA. The CDR3 has 12 residues. The DNA for the CDR3 is TGTGCCAGCACCCGACCGACAGCTAGCTACACCTTC. Translation gives CASTRPTASYTF.

The CDR3 sequence: CASSQTSGINTGELFF. As DNA, the CDR3 is TGCGCCAGCAGCCAAACTAGCGGGATTAACACCGGGGAGCTGTTTTTT. The V gene is TRBV4-3, the J gene TRBJ2-2; 10 bases are a match to TRBD2. In germline, CDR1 is LGHNA, CDR2 YSLEER. This CDR3 has 16 residues. The trim removed 2 bases at V and 2 bases at J, leaving 2 bases unmatched.

The chain carries TRBV11-2 and TRBJ2-7; D is possibly TRBD2 (5 bases). V shed 4 bases and J shed 1 base, with 8 bases lying between them. Germline V CDR1 and CDR2: SGHAT, FQNNGV. There are 13 residues in the CDR3. The CDR3 loop is CASSSGSSYEQYF. The CDR3 DNA reads as TGTGCCAGCAGCTCGGGGTCTTCCTACGAGCAGTACTTC.

The genes are TRBV5-6 and TRBJ1-1, with D hard to call. Trimming took 0 bases from V and 4 from J, leaving 7 bases between them. This CDR3 has 13 residues. Germline lookup yields CDR1 SGHDT and CDR2 YYEEEE. This CDR3 reads CASSLGAVTEAFF. The CDR3 DNA follows: TGTGCCAGCAGCTTGGGGGCAGTCACTGAAGCTTTCTTT.

V and J are TRBV7-2 and TRBJ2-5; 9 bases align to TRBD2. Unmatched junction bases numbered 6, after V lost 5 bases and J lost 5 bases. CDR3 length equals 14 residues. The germline V gene encodes CDR1 SGHTA and CDR2 FQGNSA. CDR3 residues: CASSQTTSGETQYF. CDR3 in DNA: TGTGCCAGCAGCCAAACTACTAGCGGGGAGACCCAGTACTTC. Full variable domain (remainder filled in from reference TRBV7-2 and TRBJ2-5): GAGVSQSPSNKVTEKGKDVELRCDPISGHTALYWYRQSLGQGLEFLIYFQGNSAPDKSGLPSDRFSAERTGGSVSTLTIQRTQQEDSAVYLCASSQTTSGETQYFGPGTRLLVL.

V usage is TRBV27 and J usage is TRBJ2-2; the match to TRBD1 covers 10 bases. Looked up from germline, CDR1 is MNHEY and CDR2 is SMNVEV (reference sequence). J lost 4 bases, V lost 6 bases, and 5 bases had no gene match. This CDR3 is 15 amino acids long. The CDR3: CASRPWTGGTGELFF. The CDR3 region has the DNA TGTGCCAGCAGGCCCTGGACAGGGGGCACCGGGGAGCTGTTTTTT.

This clone came up once. The V call is TRBV4-2, the J call TRBJ2-3; D might be TRBD1 (6 bases). This CDR3 is built from 15 residues. Germline V gene sequence: CDR1 LGHNA, CDR2 YNFKEQ. Deletions cut 5 bases from V and 0 bases from J, with 12 bases between. The DNA for the CDR3 is TGTGCCAGCAGCGGACTGGGGGCCAGCACAGATACGCAGTATTTT. It codes for CASSGLGASTDTQYF.

This rearrangement joins TRBV5-1 to TRBJ2-5; 11 bases are a match to TRBD2. CDR1 SGHRS and CDR2 YFSETQ come from the germline V gene. Losses at the gene ends were 4 bases for V and 4 bases for J; bases not matched to a gene: 9. This CDR3 comprises 16 residues. Written as DNA, the CDR3 is TGCGCCAGCAGCGGAACTAGCGGGAGTGTGAGAGAGACCCAGTACTTC. Its protein is CASSGTSGSVRETQYF.

This chain joins TRBV7-3 and TRBJ2-6, with D perhaps matching TRBD2 (5 bases). This CDR3 region has 16 residues. The germline V and J ends were trimmed by 2 bases and 0 bases, with 8 bases remaining between them. The germline CDR1 and CDR2 sequences are SGHTA and FQGTGA. DNA for the CDR3: TGTGCCAGCAGCTTATTTGGGAGCTCTGGGGCCAACGTCCTGACTTTC. It is translated as CASSLFGSSGANVLTF.

V usage is TRBV7-9 and J usage is TRBJ1-1; D is uncertain. From germline, CDR1 is SEHNR and CDR2 FQNEAQ (reference sequence). This CDR3 contains 13 residues. The V end was cut by 1 base, the J end by 6 bases, with 9 bases between. The CDR3 sequence: CASSLGGVAEAFF. Here the CDR3 DNA reads TGTGCCAGCAGCTTAGGCGGGGTGGCTGAAGCTTTCTTT.

This chain connects TRBV19 to TRBJ2-7; 9 bases align to TRBD1. The CDR3 runs to 13 residues. Germline V gene data show CDR1 as LNHDA and CDR2 as SQIVND (reference sequence). The V and J ends lost 6 bases and 4 bases, in that order; junction bases with no gene match: 4. CDR3 bases: TGTGCCAGTAGCCAGGACAGGGGTTACGAGCAGTACTTC. It encodes CASSQDRGYEQYF.

This clone has more than one count but fewer than ten. V is TRBV28 and J is TRBJ2-2; D may be TRBD1 (5 bases). Germline V gene lookup returns CDR1 MDHEN and CDR2 SYDVKM. This CDR3 has 16 residues. V was shortened by 6 bases and J by 7 bases, with 21 bases between the two germline ends. The CDR3 loop reads CASRLPSRPRGGELFF. In DNA form, the CDR3 reads TGTGCCAGCAGACTTCCCAGCAGGCCAAGGGGCGGGGAGCTGTTTTTT.

This clone was recorded a few times. The chain carries TRBV19 and TRBJ2-7, with TRBD2 matching over 8 bases. Trimming took 5 bases from V and 1 from J; bases not matched to a gene: 7. The CDR3 consists of 15 residues. Per germline, CDR1 LNHDA and CDR2 SQIVND (reference sequence). The CDR3 DNA is TGTGCCAGTAGTGGGAAGCGGGGGAGATCCTACGAGCAGTACTTC. The encoded protein is CASSGKRGRSYEQYF.

This clone was recorded a few times. The chain uses TRBV4-2 and TRBJ1-2; 9 bases line up with TRBD1. Germline trimming cut 4 bases from V and 6 bases from J; bases unmatched to any gene: 3. Per the germline V gene, CDR1 is LGHNA and CDR2 is YNFKEQ. The CDR3 length is 13 residues. The CDR3 region has the DNA TGTGCCAGCAGCCCCGGGACAGGGAATGGCTACACCTTC. This gives the protein CASSPGTGNGYTF.

The chain joins TRBV6-6 to TRBJ2-1; D may be TRBD1 (6 bases). Germline V lookup: CDR1 MNHNY, CDR2 SVGAGI (reference sequence). The V end lost 6 bases, the J end lost 1 base, and 16 bases lay between the germline ends. This CDR3 has 16 residues. The CDR3 nucleotides are TGTGCCAGCAGAAAGCGACAGGAGAGGTCCTACAATGAGCAGTTCTTC. The encoded protein is CASRKRQERSYNEQFF.

This clone was observed a single time. The chain links TRBV30 to TRBJ2-7; possibly TRBD2 for D (6 bases). This CDR3 is built from 16 residues. Trimming shortened V by 2 bases and J by 0 bases, and 17 bases separated the two germline ends. The V gene's germline CDR1 is GTSNPN and CDR2 SVGIG (reference sequence). This chain's CDR3 is CAWSPLSGTHSYEQYF. For the CDR3, the DNA is TGTGCCTGGAGTCCGCTCTCCGGGACTCACTCCTACGAGCAGTACTTC.

Of note for this clone: Different DNA sequences within this sample yield the same CDR3. This chain joins TRBV5-1 and TRBJ2-7; D is possibly TRBD1 (5 bases). This CDR3 is 13 amino acids long. The germline CDR1 and CDR2 sequences are SGHRS and YFSETQ. V was shortened by 0 bases and J by 3 bases, with 7 bases between the two germline ends. The CDR3 DNA reads TGCGCCAGCAGCTTGGGACAGAGCTACGAGCAGTACTTC. This gives the protein CASSLGQSYEQYF.

The rearrangement joins TRBV10-3 to TRBJ2-6; maybe TRBD2 (6 bases). Per germline, CDR1 ENHRY and CDR2 SYGVKD. With 4 bases removed from V and 0 bases from J, the gap between germline ends came to 19 bases. This CDR3 region has 19 residues. The CDR3, as DNA: TGTGCCATCAGTGGCCGGTCCAGCGGGCTAACCTCTGGGGCCAACGTCCTGACTTTC. Its protein is CAISGRSSGLTSGANVLTF.

The chain is built from TRBV6-5 and TRBJ1-1; D gene unclear. From germline, CDR1 is MNHEY and CDR2 SVGAGI. Trimming took 6 bases from V and 3 from J, leaving 17 bases between them. This CDR3 region has 15 residues. DNA for the CDR3: TGTGCCAGCAGCCCCGCTAAAAGGAGGCACACTGAAGCTTTCTTT. Its translation is CASSPAKRRHTEAFF.

This chain connects TRBV6-4 to TRBJ1-2; maybe TRBD1 (5 bases). In germline, CDR1 is MRHNA, CDR2 SNTAGT. Trimming took off 4 bases at V and 9 bases at J, with 9 bases between the two ends. CDR3 length: 11 residues. This CDR3 is CASSVDRCYTF. The DNA of the CDR3 is TGTGCCAGCAGTGTTGACAGATGCTACACCTTC.

J is TRBJ2-5 and V is TRBV7-7, with 7 bases matching TRBD1. The J call may not be correct, given that the DNA end is closer to TRBJ2-7. CDR1 and CDR2 (germline): SSHAT, FNYEAQ (reference sequence). This CDR3 has 13 residues. CDR3 nucleotide sequence: TGTGCCAGCAGCACGGACAGGAGTCGCGAGCAGTACTTC. Protein product: CASSTDRSREQYF.

The V gene is TRBV6-5, the J gene TRBJ2-7, with 7 positions matching TRBD1. The V gene's germline CDR1 is MNHEY and CDR2 SVGAGI. The CDR3 is 14 amino acids. After removal of 2 bases from V and 3 bases from J, the junction contained 4 bases not matched to a gene. This CDR3 reads CASSYRDRGYEQYF. In nucleotides, the CDR3 is TGTGCCAGCAGTTACCGGGACAGAGGCTACGAGCAGTACTTC.

V gene TRBV29-1 combines with J gene TRBJ2-5, with 7 positions matching TRBD1. The J call may be wrong; the DNA end is better matched by TRBJ2-7. CDR1 is SQVTM, CDR2 ANQGSEA, per germline. The CDR3 runs 15 residues. In DNA form, the CDR3 reads TGCAGCGTTGATAACAGGGGATTGGGATCCTACGAGCAGTACTTC. Translated, it gives CSVDNRGLGSYEQYF.

This chain links TRBV5-4 with TRBJ1-2, with D unclear. Germline V gene lookup returns CDR1 SGHNT and CDR2 YYREEE (reference sequence). The CDR3 loop spans 12 amino acids. Trimming shortened V by 2 bases and J by 7 bases, and 9 bases separated the two germline ends. CDR3 DNA: TGTGCCAGCAGCTTACGGGTCCTTGGCTACACCTTC. Translation gives CASSLRVLGYTF. Together with reference TRBV5-4 and TRBJ1-2, the CDR3 gives the full variable domain: ETGVTQSPTHLIKTRGQQVTLRCSSQSGHNTVSWYQQALGQGPQFIFQYYREEENGRGNFPPRFSGLQFPNYSSELNVNALELDDSALYLCASSLRVLGYTFGSGTRLTVV.

This clone was found a few times. This chain joins TRBV29-1 and TRBJ2-7, with 8 bases lining up with TRBD1. Trimming at V came to 4 bases and at J to 6 bases, leaving 5 bases not matched to a gene. Germline CDR1 reads SQVTM; CDR2 reads ANQGSEA. The CDR3 spans 12 residues. In DNA form, the CDR3 reads TGCAGCGTTGGCGGGACAGGCGGCGAGCAGTACTTC. It specifies CSVGGTGGEQYF.

The chain carries TRBV27 and TRBJ2-7, with 14 bases lining up with TRBD2. The CDR3 is made up of 14 amino acids. V trimming: 7 bases; J trimming: 6 bases; junction bases outside the gene matches: 5. Germline CDR1 reads MNHEY; CDR2 reads SMNVEV (reference sequence). CDR3 DNA sequence: TGTGCCAGCACCCCGACTAGCGGGAGGGCCGAGCAGTACTTC. Its protein is CASTPTSGRAEQYF.

The chain couples TRBV19 to TRBJ2-1; 8 nucleotides align to TRBD2. The CDR3 loop spans 15 amino acids. Trimming at V came to 1 base and at J to 7 bases, leaving 6 bases not matched to a gene. Germline CDR1 LNHDA, CDR2 SQIVND (reference sequence). CDR3 nucleotide sequence: TGTGCCAGTAGTATAGGTCGGGGGGGAGGGAATGAGCAGTTCTTC. The encoded protein is CASSIGRGGGNEQFF.